These 16 T cell receptor beta chains were all obtained from the same sample, sequenced in a study of beta chain features in type 1 diabetes (dated by TCRdb to the late 2010s). The research as a whole found: In all four CD4+ subsets, TCRB CDR3 length was moderately but significantly shorter in type 1 diabetes patients.

Their cognate antigens are unknown. The library was prepared using the immunoSEQ multiplex PCR assay. The entire amount of isolated RNA was reverse transcribed using the High Capacity cDNA Reverse Transcription Kit, so the sequenced TCRB transcripts were expressed ones. What TCRdb holds here is the immuneACCESS table cut down to in-frame rearrangements. Part of the clones is not present; checked against another copy, under half of the missing clones reflect an unresolved V gene, and the others are unexplained. In all, the sample holds almost 350,000 clones, and 9.3% of those were seen once. The ten largest clonotypes hold 0.95% to 1.1% of the sample. The sequenced sample consisted of central memory CD4+ T cells from blood. The source of these receptors is a young man with type 1 diabetes.

The CDR3 spells CASSVDGGKEEKLFF. CDR3 bases: TGTGCCAGCAGCGTAGATGGCGGGAAAGAAGAAAAACTGTTTTTT. The chain combines TRBV9 with TRBJ1-4; no clear D gene. CDR3 size: 15 residues. V shed 0 bases and J shed 8 bases, with 14 bases lying between them. The germline V gene encodes CDR1 SGDLS and CDR2 YYNGEE.

This clone has only a few counts. The V gene is TRBV2, the J gene TRBJ2-3; 14 positions match TRBD2. The CDR3 sequence is 15 residues long. Trimming took 7 bases from V and 4 from J; bases not matched to a gene: 4. CDR1 is SNHLY, CDR2 FYNNEI, per germline. CDR3 bases: TGTGCCAGCACCCGACTAGCGGGGGGGCCAGATACGCAGTATTTT. The encoded protein is CASTRLAGGPDTQYF.

This clone has a handful of counts. The chain employs TRBV5-1 and TRBJ2-5; tentative D call: TRBD1 (6 bases). This CDR3 is built from 17 residues. The germline gives CDR1 SGHRS, CDR2 YFSETQ. With 10 bases removed from V and 8 bases from J, the gap between germline ends came to 33 bases. The CDR3 loop reads CASAPGTSGSKEGTQYF. CDR3 bases: TGCGCCTCCGCTCCCGGGACAAGCGGTTCTAAAGAGGGCACCCAGTACTTC.

This clone was found a few times. J is TRBJ2-6 and V is TRBV2, with TRBD1 as a possible D gene (6 bases). The CDR3 is 15 amino acids. Germline CDR1 SNHLY, CDR2 FYNNEI. V was pared by 7 bases and J by 4 bases, with 14 bases between. CDR3 sequence reads: CASNPQGSGANVLTF. The CDR3 DNA is TGTGCCAGCAACCCCCAGGGGTCCGGGGCCAACGTCCTGACTTTC. The full variable domain, completed using reference TRBV2 and TRBJ2-6, is EPEVTQTPSHQVTQMGQEVILRCVPISNHLYFYWYRQILGQKVEFLVSFYNNEISEKSEIFDDQFSVERPDGSNFTLKIRSTKLEDSAMYFCASNPQGSGANVLTFGAGSRLTVL.

Ten or more counts support this clone. The rearrangement uses TRBV10-3 and TRBJ1-1, with 8 bases matching TRBD1. Per germline, CDR1 ENHRY and CDR2 SYGVKD. The ends lost 5 bases at V and 3 bases at J; junction bases unmatched: 2. The length of the CDR3 is 13 residues. The CDR3: CAISLGQDTEAFF. CDR3 bases: TGTGCCATCAGTCTGGGACAGGACACTGAAGCTTTCTTT.

This clone was seen a few times. V gene TRBV5-1 combines with J gene TRBJ2-2; 11 nucleotides line up with TRBD2. V gave up 4 bases and J gave up 7 bases; unmatched junction bases: 12. Germline values: CDR1 SGHRS, CDR2 YFSETQ. The CDR3 has 17 amino acids. DNA of the CDR3: TGCGCCAGCAGCCCTTCGACTAGCGGGGATCCCAGCGGGGAGCTGTTTTTT. It is translated as CASSPSTSGDPSGELFF.

The chain joins TRBV5-6 to TRBJ1-6, with D maybe TRBD1 (6 bases). This CDR3 has 15 residues. Germline V gene lookup returns CDR1 SGHDT and CDR2 YYEEEE. Trimming stripped 0 bases from V and 13 bases from J, with 17 bases between. This CDR3 is CASSLGGQDLVPLHF. CDR3 sequence (DNA): TGTGCCAGCAGCTTGGGGGGGCAGGATCTGGTTCCCCTCCACTTT.

The chain joins TRBV6-1 to TRBJ2-3; 7 bases map to TRBD1. Germline V gives CDR1 MNHNS, CDR2 SASEGT. The CDR3 is made up of 13 amino acids. The CDR3 nucleotides read TGTGCAATCAAGGGGGCTGGGGCAGATACGCAGTATTTT. This sequence encodes CAIKGAGADTQYF.

This chain joins TRBV2 and TRBJ1-1; unclear D gene. V gave up 6 bases and J gave up 3 bases, with 11 bases separating them. The CDR3 extends over 13 amino acids. Germline CDR1 and CDR2: SNHLY and FYNNEI. The CDR3 DNA reads TGTGCCAGCAGCGCTGGAGGAGACACTGAAGCTTTCTTT. It translates to CASSAGGDTEAFF.

The chain uses TRBV7-2 and TRBJ2-2; D is ambiguous. The V end was cut by 1 base, the J end by 4 bases, with 10 bases between. Germline assignment: CDR1 SGHTA and CDR2 FQGNSA. CDR3 length: 15 amino acids. This chain's CDR3 is CASSLGRPGTGELFF. The CDR3 nucleotides read TGTGCCAGCAGCTTAGGGAGACCTGGCACCGGGGAGCTGTTTTTT.

The chain uses TRBV29-1 and TRBJ2-1, with D perhaps matching TRBD2 (6 bases). The V gene's germline CDR1 is SQVTM and CDR2 ANQGSEA. The CDR3 covers 11 residues. The CDR3: CGGVTYNEQFF. CDR3 nucleotides: TGCGGCGGGGTTACCTACAATGAGCAGTTCTTC.

This clone was recorded a few times. The chain joins TRBV5-4 to TRBJ1-1, with TRBD1 matching over 10 bases. Germline V CDR1 and CDR2: SGHNT, YYREEE (reference sequence). V gave up 4 bases and J gave up 4 bases; unmatched junction bases: 7. The CDR3 is 15 residues long. This chain's CDR3 is CASSPPGQGFTEAFF. CDR3 sequence (DNA): TGTGCCAGCAGCCCCCCGGGACAGGGGTTCACTGAAGCTTTCTTT.

Ten or more counts support this clone. The CDR3 spells CASSPEASGGYYEQYF. CDR3 bases: TGTGCCAGCTCACCAGAGGCTAGCGGGGGGTACTACGAGCAGTACTTC. The gene calls are TRBV18 and TRBJ2-7; 11 positions agree with TRBD2. The V gene end was trimmed by 2 bases and the J gene end by 3 bases; junction bases not matched to a gene: 6. The V gene's germline CDR1 is KGHSH and CDR2 LQKENI. This CDR3 has 16 amino acids.

Only a few counts were recorded for this clone. The chain recombines TRBV5-1 with TRBJ2-5, with a tentative D call TRBD2 (5 bases). CDR1 and CDR2 (germline): SGHRS, YFSETQ. This CDR3 contains 15 residues. Trimming stripped 2 bases from V and 5 bases from J, with 16 bases between. CDR3 coding DNA: TGCGCCAGCAGCTTTTCTCCGGAACGGGGTGAGACCCAGTACTTC. This gives the protein CASSFSPERGETQYF.

The V and J genes are TRBV5-1 and TRBJ2-7, with 11 bases identical to TRBD2. This CDR3 comprises 15 residues. V shed 4 bases and J 3 bases; nucleotides not matched to a gene: 6. Germline loops: CDR1 SGHRS, CDR2 YFSETQ. CDR3 coding DNA: TGCGCCAGCAGCCCAACGACTAGCGGGGACTACGAGCAGTACTTC. It yields the protein CASSPTTSGDYEQYF.

This clone has only a few counts. The rearrangement uses TRBV5-6 and TRBJ1-5, with TRBD1 as a possible D gene (5 bases). Per the germline V gene, CDR1 is SGHDT and CDR2 is YYEEEE. CDR3 length equals 12 residues. Trimming stripped 4 bases from V and 10 bases from J, with 12 bases between. The CDR3 DNA follows: TGTGCCAGCAGCCAACTCTGGGGCCCCCAGCATTTT. Encoded protein: CASSQLWGPQHF.